This note documents a single T cell receptor beta chain sequence. Its antigen is unknown. The treatment denotes: around 19 received Ad26.COV2.S at low or high dose, single or two shots; 5 received placebo; per-sample allocation not given. The samples were gathered on day 63 after the first injection of vaccine or placebo. An Ad26 vector carrying the Wuhan-strain SARS-CoV-2 spike served as the vaccine. Assay: immunoSEQ multiplex PCR; the TCRdb copy retains only in-frame clones and omits some. The sample holds hundreds of thousands of clones, around 89% seen once. These data are taken from a study of Ad26.COV2.S vaccination and SARS-CoV-2 variants. The CDR3 length is 15 residues. V shed 0 bases and J shed 2 bases, with 10 bases lying between them. Germline V lookup: CDR1 SGHTA, CDR2 FQGTGA. Study findings and constraints: Participants in the vaccine arm had higher spike-specific TCR breadth; placebo recipients had lower.

The chain is built from TRBV7-3 and TRBJ1-1; TRBD1 is a possible D gene (5 bases). The sequence was obtained from a person between 18 and 65 years old who received the Ad26.COV2.S COVID-19 vaccine or a placebo. The input for sequencing was peripheral blood, taken in a trial of Ad26.COV2.S vaccine versus placebo. CDR3 protein: CASSLTRGPNTEAFF. As DNA, the CDR3 is TGTGCCAGCAGCTTAACGAGGGGACCCAACACTGAAGCTTTCTTT.